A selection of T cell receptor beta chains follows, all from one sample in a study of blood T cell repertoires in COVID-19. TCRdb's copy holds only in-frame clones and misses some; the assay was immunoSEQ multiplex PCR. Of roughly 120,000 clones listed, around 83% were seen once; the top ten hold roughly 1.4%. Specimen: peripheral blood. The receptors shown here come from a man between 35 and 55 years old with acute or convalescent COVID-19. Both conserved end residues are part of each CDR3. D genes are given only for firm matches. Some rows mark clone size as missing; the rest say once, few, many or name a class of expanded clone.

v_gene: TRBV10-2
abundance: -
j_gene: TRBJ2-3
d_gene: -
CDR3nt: TGCGCCAGCCGGGACATACCTAGCACAGATACGCAGTATTTT
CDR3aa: CASRDIPSTDTQYF

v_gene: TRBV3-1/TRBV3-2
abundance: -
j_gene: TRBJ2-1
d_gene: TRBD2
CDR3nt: TGTGCCAGCAGCTGGAGCCCCGGGGGGGCGATCAATGAGCAGTTCTTC
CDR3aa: CASSWSPGGAINEQFF

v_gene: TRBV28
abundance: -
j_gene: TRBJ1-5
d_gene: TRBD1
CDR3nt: TGTGCCAGCAGTCCAGGACAGGGCCATCAGCCCCAGCATTTT
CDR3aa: CASSPGQGHQPQHF

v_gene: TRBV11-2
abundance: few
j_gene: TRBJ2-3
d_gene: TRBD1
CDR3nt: TGTGCCAGCAGCCAACAGGGGGCAGATACGCAGTATTTT
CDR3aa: CASSQQGADTQYF

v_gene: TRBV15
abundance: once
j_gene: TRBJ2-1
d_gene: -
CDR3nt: TGTGCCACCAGCACTTACCCCAGCGCTGAGCAGTTCTTC
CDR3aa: CATSTYPSAEQFF

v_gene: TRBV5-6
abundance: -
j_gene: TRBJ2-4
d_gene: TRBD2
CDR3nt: TGTGCCAGCAGCTCTTTTCGACTAGCGGGAGAAAACATTCAGTACTTC
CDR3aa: CASSSFRLAGENIQYF

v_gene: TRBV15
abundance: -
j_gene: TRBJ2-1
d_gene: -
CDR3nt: TGTGCCACCAGCACCTCCGGGTCAGCCTACAATGAGCAGTTCTTC
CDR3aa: CATSTSGSAYNEQFF

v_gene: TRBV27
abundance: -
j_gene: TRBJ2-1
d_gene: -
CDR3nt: TGTGCCAGCAGCACTCCTACTAGCCGTGTGTGGAATGAGCAGTTCTTC
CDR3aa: CASSTPTSRVWNEQFF

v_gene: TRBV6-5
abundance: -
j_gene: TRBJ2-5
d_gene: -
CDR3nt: TGTGCCAGCACTCGCGGGCGGGCACAAGAGACCCAGTACTTC
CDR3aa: CASTRGRAQETQYF

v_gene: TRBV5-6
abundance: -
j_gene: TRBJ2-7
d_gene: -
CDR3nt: TGTGCCAGCAGCTTGGGCCCAGTGATGTGGTACTTC
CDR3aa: CASSLGPVMWYF

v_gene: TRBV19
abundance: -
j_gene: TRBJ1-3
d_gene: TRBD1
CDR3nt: TGTGCCAGTAGCGTCTCCGGGACAGGGTTCGCTGGAAACACCATATATTTT
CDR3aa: CASSVSGTGFAGNTIYF

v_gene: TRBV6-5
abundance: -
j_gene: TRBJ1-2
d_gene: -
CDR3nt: TGTGCCAGCAGTCCGGGAGGTCGGGATGGCTACACCTTC
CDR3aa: CASSPGGRDGYTF

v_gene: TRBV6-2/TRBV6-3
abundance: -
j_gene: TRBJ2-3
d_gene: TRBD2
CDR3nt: TGTGCCAGCAGCTGGACTAGCATAACAGATACGCAGTATTTT
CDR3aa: CASSWTSITDTQYF

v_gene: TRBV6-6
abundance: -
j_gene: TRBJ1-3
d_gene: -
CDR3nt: TGTGCCAGCAGTTACTCGGGGGGTGGAAACACCATATATTTT
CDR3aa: CASSYSGGGNTIYF

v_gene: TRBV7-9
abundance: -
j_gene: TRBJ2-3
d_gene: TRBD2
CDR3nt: TGTGCCAGCAGCACCCGGGAGGGTTTAACAGATACGCAGTATTTT
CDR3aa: CASSTREGLTDTQYF

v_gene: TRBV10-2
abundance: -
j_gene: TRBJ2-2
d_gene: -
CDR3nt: TGCGCCAGCAGTAGGGGGGGGCGGGAGCTGTTTTTT
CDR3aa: CASSRGGRELFF

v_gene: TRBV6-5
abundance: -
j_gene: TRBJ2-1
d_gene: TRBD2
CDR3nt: TGTGCCAGCAGTTACGAGCGGGGTTACAATGAGCAGTTCTTC
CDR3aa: CASSYERGYNEQFF

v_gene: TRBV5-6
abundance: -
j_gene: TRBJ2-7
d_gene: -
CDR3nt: TGTGCCAGCAGCCCTCCCGGGAGCCGAGGCGAGCAGTACTTC
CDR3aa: CASSPPGSRGEQYF

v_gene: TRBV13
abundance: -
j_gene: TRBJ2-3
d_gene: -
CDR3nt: TGTGCCAGCAGCTTAGTGGCGGTCACAGATACGCAGTATTTT
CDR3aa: CASSLVAVTDTQYF

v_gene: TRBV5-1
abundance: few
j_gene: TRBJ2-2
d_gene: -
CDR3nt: TGCGCCAGCAGCTTGGTACAGGGTGAAGCCGGGGAGCTGTTTTTT
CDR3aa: CASSLVQGEAGELFF

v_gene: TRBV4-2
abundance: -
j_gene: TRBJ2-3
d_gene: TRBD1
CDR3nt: TGTGCCAGCAGCCAGTCGACAAGGGACAGGGGATTTCGGGATACGCAGTATTTT
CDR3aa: CASSQSTRDRGFRDTQYF

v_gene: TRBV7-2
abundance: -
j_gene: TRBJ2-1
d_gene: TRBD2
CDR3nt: TGTGCCAGCAGCTTAGGGGACGTGACGGGACTAGCAAATTTCTTC
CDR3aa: CASSLGDVTGLANFF

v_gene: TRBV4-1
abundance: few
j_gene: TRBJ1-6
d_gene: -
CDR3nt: TGCGCCAGCCGAGCGGGGACGAATAATTCACCCCTCCACTTT
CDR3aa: CASRAGTNNSPLHF

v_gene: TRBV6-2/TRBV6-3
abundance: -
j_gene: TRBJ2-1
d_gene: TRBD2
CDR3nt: TGTGCCAGCAGTCCGGGACTAGCGGGGGCCTACAATGAGCAGTTCTTC
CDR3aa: CASSPGLAGAYNEQFF

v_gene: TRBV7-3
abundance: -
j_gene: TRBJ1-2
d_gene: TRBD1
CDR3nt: TGTGCCAGCAGCCTAGGAGAGGGGACAGCCTATGGCTACACCTTC
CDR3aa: CASSLGEGTAYGYTF

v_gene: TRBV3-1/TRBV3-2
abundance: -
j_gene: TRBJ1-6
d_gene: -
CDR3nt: TGTGCCAGCAGCCATGTTAACGAGTCACCCCTCCACTTT
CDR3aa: CASSHVNESPLHF

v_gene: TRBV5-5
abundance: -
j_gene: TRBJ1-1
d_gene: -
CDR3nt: TGTGCCAGCAGCGCTTTCGGGGGAAAGAACACTGAAGCTTTCTTT
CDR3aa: CASSAFGGKNTEAFF

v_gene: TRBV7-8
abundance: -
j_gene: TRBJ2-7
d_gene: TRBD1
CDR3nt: TGTGCCAGCAGCGTGGACAGGGATAACGAGCAGTACTTC
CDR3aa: CASSVDRDNEQYF

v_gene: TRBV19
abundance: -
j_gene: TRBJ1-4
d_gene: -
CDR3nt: TGTGCCAGTAGTTTGGATTATGTGAGGCTGTTTTTT
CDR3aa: CASSLDYVRLFF

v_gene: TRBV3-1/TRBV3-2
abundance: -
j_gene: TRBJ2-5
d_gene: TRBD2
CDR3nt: TGTGCCAGCAGCCAAGGATACTTAGCGGGGGACCGGGTAGAGACCCAGTACTTC
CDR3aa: CASSQGYLAGDRVETQYF

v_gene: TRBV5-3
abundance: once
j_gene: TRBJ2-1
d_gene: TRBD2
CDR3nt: TGTGCCAGAAGCTTGGTACACGGGGAGGGGTACCCTCTTAGCTCCTACAATGAGCAGTTCTTC
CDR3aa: CARSLVHGEGYPLSSYNEQFF

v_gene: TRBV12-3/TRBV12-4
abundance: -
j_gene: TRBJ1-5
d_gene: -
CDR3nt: TGTGCCAGCAGTTTAAGCGGCAATCAGCCCCAGCATTTT
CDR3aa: CASSLSGNQPQHF

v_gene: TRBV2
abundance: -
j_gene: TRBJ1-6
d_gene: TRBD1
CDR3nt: TGTGCCAGCATGGCGGACAGGGTTTATTCACCCCTCCACTTT
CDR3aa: CASMADRVYSPLHF

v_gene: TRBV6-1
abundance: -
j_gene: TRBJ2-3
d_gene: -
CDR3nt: TGTGCCAGCAGTGAACTATGGGACACCGACACAGATACGCAGTATTTT
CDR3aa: CASSELWDTDTDTQYF

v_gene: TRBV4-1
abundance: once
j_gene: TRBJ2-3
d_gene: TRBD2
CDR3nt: TGCGCCAGCAGCCAAGACGGCCTAGCGGGGGGCACAGATACGCAGTATTTT
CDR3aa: CASSQDGLAGGTDTQYF

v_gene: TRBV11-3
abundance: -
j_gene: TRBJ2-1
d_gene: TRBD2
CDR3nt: TGTGCCAGCAGCTCGCGGGGGGCAAGGTCCTACAATGAGCAGTTCTTC
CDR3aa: CASSSRGARSYNEQFF

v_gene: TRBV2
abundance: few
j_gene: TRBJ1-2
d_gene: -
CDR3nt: TGTGCCAGCAGTATACAGGCGGACTATGGCTACACCTTC
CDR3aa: CASSIQADYGYTF